Below are 10 T cell receptor beta chains sequenced from a single sample in a study of T-cell reconstitution after alpha-beta-depleted transplantation in children. Preparing the TCRbeta library involved the use of unique molecular identifiers. TCRdb itself ran the PCR reads through MiXCR, one entry per CDR3 protein. The repertoire holds 300,000 or so distinct CDR3 sequences, approximately 23% seen once, with roughly 11% in the top ten. This specimen was PBMCs, mostly from graft donor cells, taken 180 days after TCRalphabeta/CD19-depleted stem cell transplant. Receptors were obtained from a male patient under 18 who had a stem cell transplant for acute lymphoblastic leukemia, so the T cells may come from the graft donor.

This clonotype has more than one count but fewer than ten. The rearrangement uses TRBV10-3 and TRBJ2-7; D is uncertain. CDR1 is ENHRY, CDR2 SYGVKD, per germline. The CDR3 extends over 15 amino acids. V was clipped by 2 bases and J by 4 bases, with 15 bases between them. The CDR3 protein is CAISERPVVEYEQYF. In DNA, the CDR3 is TGTGCCATCAGTGAGAGGCCTGTTGTGGAGTACGAGCAGTACTTC.

The chain is built from TRBV12-3 or TRBV12-4 and TRBJ2-3; D is undetermined. Trimming left V 2 bases short and J 3 bases short, with 12 bases between. The CDR3 loop spans 15 amino acids. Written as DNA, the CDR3 is TGTGCCAGCAGTTTATTCCGGCTCGGAACAGATACGCAGTATTTT. Translated: CASSLFRLGTDTQYF.

There are a few counts of this clonotype. This chain joins TRBV6-5 and TRBJ1-5; D may be TRBD1 (6 bases). V lost 4 bases and J lost 7, with 11 bases in between. CDR1 is MNHEY and CDR2 is SVGAGI in the germline V gene. The CDR3 runs to 13 residues. This CDR3 is CASSSDRIQPQHF. CDR3 sequence (DNA): TGTGCCAGCAGTTCCGACAGGATACAGCCCCAGCATTTT.

This clonotype was seen more than once but under ten times. The chain carries TRBV5-1 and TRBJ2-7; TRBD2 agrees at 10 bases. The CDR3 is made up of 14 amino acids. Germline CDR1 and CDR2: SGHRS and YFSETQ. V was clipped by 4 bases and J by 3 bases; unmatched bases: 4. The CDR3 protein is CASSQTSGFYEQYF. CDR3 bases: TGCGCCAGCAGCCAGACTAGCGGGTTCTACGAGCAGTACTTC.

This clonotype was observed a handful of times. The V call is TRBV6-1, the J call TRBJ2-2; 8 bases match TRBD2. Germline CDR1 is MNHNS and CDR2 is SASEGT. This CDR3 contains 18 residues. V shed 2 bases, J shed 4 bases, and the junction held 12 bases outside the gene matches. The CDR3 nucleotides read TGTGCCAGCAGTGAACCGTCTCCGGGACTAGGAAGCACCGGGGAGCTGTTTTTT. Its translation is CASSEPSPGLGSTGELFF.

V and J are TRBV27 and TRBJ2-4; possibly TRBD2 for D (6 bases). The CDR3 totals 13 residues. The germline gives CDR1 MNHEY, CDR2 SMNVEV (reference sequence). Deletions cut 5 bases from V and 6 bases from J, with 11 bases between. The CDR3 spells CASSTSGLNIQYF. The CDR3, as DNA: TGTGCCAGCAGTACATCGGGACTAAACATTCAGTACTTC.

V usage is TRBV12-3 or TRBV12-4 and J usage is TRBJ2-1; D is possibly TRBD2 (5 bases). Deletions cut 5 bases from V and 9 bases from J, with 29 bases between. This CDR3 contains 18 residues. The CDR3 spells CASSHDGTSVGRGGEQFF. The CDR3 DNA reads as TGTGCCAGCAGTCACGATGGAACTAGTGTCGGTCGCGGCGGTGAGCAGTTCTTC.

This clonotype was recorded a few times. The rearrangement uses TRBV12-3 or TRBV12-4 and TRBJ2-7, with 11 bases fitting TRBD2. The junction had 8 bases not matched to a gene; V was cut back by 4 bases and J by 3 bases. CDR3 length equals 16 residues. The CDR3 DNA reads TGTGCCAGCAGTTGGATAGCGGGAGGGATAAACTACGAGCAGTACTTC. As protein: CASSWIAGGINYEQYF.

This clonotype was seen repeatedly, ten times or more. The chain joins TRBV10-3 to TRBJ2-5, with D perhaps TRBD2 (5 bases). This CDR3 is 16 amino acids long. Germline CDR1 reads ENHRY; CDR2 reads SYGVKD. Trimming took off 2 bases at V and 0 bases at J, with 13 bases between the two ends. CDR3 coding DNA: TGTGCCATCAGTGAGGGGCGGACTTCGTACCAAGAGACCCAGTACTTC. It encodes CAISEGRTSYQETQYF.

The chain is built from TRBV20-1 and TRBJ2-7, with TRBD1 as a possible D gene (6 bases). Germline V gene sequence: CDR1 DFQATT, CDR2 SNEGSKA (reference sequence). Trimming cost V 4 bases and J 1 base, with 17 bases left between them. The length of the CDR3 is 15 residues. CDR3 in DNA: TGCAGTGCTATCCCGACTATCCAGGGGTCCTACGAGCAGTACTTC. Amino acids: CSAIPTIQGSYEQYF.